Listed below are T cell receptor beta chains from one sample, sequenced in a study of T cell responses to AZD1222 COVID-19 vaccine. The table came from immunoSEQ multiplex PCR; TCRdb's copy has only in-frame clones and leaves some out. The sample lists 120,000 to 150,000 clones, just over 90% occurring once. This material consisted of peripheral blood, taken on day 0 of MenACWY control vaccination. These receptors were collected from an adult in good health. Both conserved end residues are part of each CDR3. The order of the fields is clone size, D gene, J gene, V gene, CDR3 DNA, CDR3 protein. The D gene is left open where the match is weak. The listing skips clone size in some rows; elsewhere it reads once, few, many or a size class.

>-|TRBD2|TRBJ2-7|TRBV27
TGTGCCAGCAGTTCCCTACCCTGGACTAGCGGGAGGTCACCCCCTCTCTACGAGCAGTACTTC
CASSSLPWTSGRSPPLYEQYF
>-|-|TRBJ1-3|TRBV9
TGTGCCAGCAGCGTAGGGCCAGACTCTGGAAACACCATATATTTT
CASSVGPDSGNTIYF
>-|-|TRBJ1-1|TRBV12-3/TRBV12-4
TGTGCCAGCAGTGAGGGTCCGAACACTGAAGCTTTCTTT
CASSEGPNTEAFF
>-|-|TRBJ1-6|TRBV9
TGTGCCAGCAGCGTAGATTCTGGGGCGCGGTCACCCCTCCACTTT
CASSVDSGARSPLHF
>-|-|TRBJ1-2|TRBV9
TGTGCCAGCAGCGTAGACCCCAAACCACGGATTTACACCTTC
CASSVDPKPRIYTF
>-|-|TRBJ2-2|TRBV28
TGTGCCAGCAGTTCCGTCGACACCGGGGAGCTGTTTTTT
CASSSVDTGELFF
>few|-|TRBJ1-1|TRBV4-2
TGTGCCAGCAGCCGGGGTGGGGACACTGAAGCTTTCTTT
CASSRGGDTEAFF
>-|TRBD1|TRBJ1-6|TRBV6-5
TGTGCCAGCAGTTTTGGACAGGGGAATTCACCCCTCCACTTT
CASSFGQGNSPLHF
>-|TRBD1|TRBJ2-7|TRBV6-6
TGTGCCAGCAGCCGAGGGACAGGGGGCTCCTACGAGCAGTACTTC
CASSRGTGGSYEQYF
>-|-|TRBJ2-7|TRBV5-1
TGCGCCAGCAGCTTGGCTCACGACGAGCAGTACTTC
CASSLAHDEQYF
>-|-|TRBJ2-3|TRBV20-1
TGCAGTGGTAGCGATTATACGCAGTATTTT
CSGSDYTQYF
>once|-|TRBJ2-3|TRBV10-3
TGTGCCATCGGAACAGGGCAGACAGATACGCAGTATTTT
CAIGTGQTDTQYF
>-|-|TRBJ1-1|TRBV25-1
TGTGCCAGCAGTGAAGGTTTGGGGAACACTGAAGCTTTCTTT
CASSEGLGNTEAFF
>-|TRBD1|TRBJ1-1|TRBV2
TGTGCCAACTCGACAGGGGGGAACACTGAAGCTTTCTTT
CANSTGGNTEAFF
>-|-|TRBJ2-1|TRBV19
TGTGCCACCCAGGAGGGGCAGGCGAACTACAATGAGCAGTTCTTC
CATQEGQANYNEQFF
>-|TRBD2|TRBJ2-1|TRBV9
TGTGCCAGCAGCGTAGCCTCTTTAAGTATAGCGGGTAATGAGCAGTTCTTC
CASSVASLSIAGNEQFF
>-|-|TRBJ1-2|TRBV28
TGTGCCAGCAGTTTTCAGGCTGAATATGGCTACACCTTC
CASSFQAEYGYTF
>-|-|TRBJ1-2|TRBV9
TGTGCCAGCAGCCCTAACAGGGACTATGGCTACACCTTC
CASSPNRDYGYTF
>-|TRBD1|TRBJ1-5|TRBV19
TGTGCCAGTAGTGGGACAGGGGGCAATCAGCCCCAGCATTTT
CASSGTGGNQPQHF
>few|-|TRBJ2-7|TRBV4-1
TGCGCCAGCAGCCAAGATCCAGGGGACGAGCAGTACTTC
CASSQDPGDEQYF
>-|-|TRBJ1-3|TRBV5-1
TGCGCCAGCAGCTTGGCTGCAGATCCCGGAAACACCATATATTTT
CASSLAADPGNTIYF
>once|TRBD1|TRBJ1-1|TRBV6-4
TGTGCCAGCCATCCAGGGGGGACTGAAGCTTTCTTT
CASHPGGTEAFF
>-|-|TRBJ1-5|TRBV4-2
TGTGCCAGCAGCCAAGGGAATCGACAGCCCCAGCATTTT
CASSQGNRQPQHF